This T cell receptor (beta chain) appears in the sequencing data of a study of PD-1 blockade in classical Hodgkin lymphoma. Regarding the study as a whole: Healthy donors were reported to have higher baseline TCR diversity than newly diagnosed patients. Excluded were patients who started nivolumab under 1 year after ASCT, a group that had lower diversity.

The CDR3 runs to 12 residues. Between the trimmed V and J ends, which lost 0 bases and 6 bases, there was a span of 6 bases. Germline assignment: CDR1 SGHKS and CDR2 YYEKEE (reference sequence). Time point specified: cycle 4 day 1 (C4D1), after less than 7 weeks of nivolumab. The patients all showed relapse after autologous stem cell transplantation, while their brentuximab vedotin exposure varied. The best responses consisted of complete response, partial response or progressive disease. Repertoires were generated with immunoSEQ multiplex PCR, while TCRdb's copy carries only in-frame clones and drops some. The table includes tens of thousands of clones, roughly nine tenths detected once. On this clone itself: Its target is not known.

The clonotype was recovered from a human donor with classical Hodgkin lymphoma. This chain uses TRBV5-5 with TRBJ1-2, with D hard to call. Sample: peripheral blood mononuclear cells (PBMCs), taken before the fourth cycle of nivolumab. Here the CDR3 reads CASSLESHGYTF. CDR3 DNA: TGTGCCAGCAGCTTGGAGAGCCATGGCTACACCTTC.